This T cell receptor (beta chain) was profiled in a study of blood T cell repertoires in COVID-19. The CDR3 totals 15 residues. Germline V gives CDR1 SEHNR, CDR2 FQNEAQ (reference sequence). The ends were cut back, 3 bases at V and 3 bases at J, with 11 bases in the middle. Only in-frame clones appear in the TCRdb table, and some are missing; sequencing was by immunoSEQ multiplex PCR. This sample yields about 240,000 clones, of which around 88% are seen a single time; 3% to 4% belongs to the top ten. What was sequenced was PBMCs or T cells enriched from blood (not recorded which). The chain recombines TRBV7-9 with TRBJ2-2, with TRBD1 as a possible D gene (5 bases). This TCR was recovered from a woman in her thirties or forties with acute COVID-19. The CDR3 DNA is TGTGCCAGCAGCTTCCACCAGGGTTACACCGGGGAGCTGTTTTTT. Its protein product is CASSFHQGYTGELFF.